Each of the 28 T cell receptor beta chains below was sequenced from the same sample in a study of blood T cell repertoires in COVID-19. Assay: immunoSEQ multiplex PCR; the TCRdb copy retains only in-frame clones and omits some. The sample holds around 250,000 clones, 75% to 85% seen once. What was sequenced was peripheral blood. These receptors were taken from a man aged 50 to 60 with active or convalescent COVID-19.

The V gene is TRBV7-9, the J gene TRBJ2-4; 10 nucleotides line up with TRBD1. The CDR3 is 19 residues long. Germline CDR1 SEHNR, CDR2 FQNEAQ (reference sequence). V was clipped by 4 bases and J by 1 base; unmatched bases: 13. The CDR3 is CASSSMRDRGWSAKNIQYF. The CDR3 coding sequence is TGTGCCAGCAGCTCGATGAGGGACAGGGGATGGTCGGCCAAAAACATTCAGTACTTC.

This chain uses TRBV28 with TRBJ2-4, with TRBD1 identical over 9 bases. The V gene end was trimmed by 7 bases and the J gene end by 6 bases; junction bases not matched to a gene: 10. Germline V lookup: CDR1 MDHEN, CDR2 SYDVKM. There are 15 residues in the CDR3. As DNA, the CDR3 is TGTGCCAGCACTAGCCCGGGACAGGGAATAAACATTCAGTACTTC. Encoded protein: CASTSPGQGINIQYF.

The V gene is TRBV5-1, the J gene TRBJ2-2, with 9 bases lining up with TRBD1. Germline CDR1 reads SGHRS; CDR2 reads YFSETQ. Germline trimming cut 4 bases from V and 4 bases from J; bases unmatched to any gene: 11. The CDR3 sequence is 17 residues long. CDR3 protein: CASSPAQGALVTGELFF. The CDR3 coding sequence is TGCGCCAGCAGCCCGGCACAGGGGGCGCTGGTCACCGGGGAGCTGTTTTTT.

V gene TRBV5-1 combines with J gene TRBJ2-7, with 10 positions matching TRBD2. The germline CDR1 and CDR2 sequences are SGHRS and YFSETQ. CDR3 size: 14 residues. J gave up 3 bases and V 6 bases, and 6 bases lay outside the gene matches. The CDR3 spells CASMRTSGFYEQYF. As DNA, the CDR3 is TGCGCCAGCATGAGGACTAGCGGATTCTACGAGCAGTACTTC.

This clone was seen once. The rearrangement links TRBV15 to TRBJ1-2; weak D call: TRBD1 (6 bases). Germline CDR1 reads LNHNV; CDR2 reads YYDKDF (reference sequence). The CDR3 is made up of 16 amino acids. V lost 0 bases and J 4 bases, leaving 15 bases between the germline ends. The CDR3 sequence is CATSRDRGGLSYGYTF. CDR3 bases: TGTGCCACCAGCAGAGATCGCGGGGGCTTAAGCTATGGCTACACCTTC.

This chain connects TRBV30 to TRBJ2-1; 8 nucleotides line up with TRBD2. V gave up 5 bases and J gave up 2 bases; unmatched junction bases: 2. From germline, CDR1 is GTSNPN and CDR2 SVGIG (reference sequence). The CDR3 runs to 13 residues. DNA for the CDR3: TGTGCCTGGGCGGGAGGCACCTACAATGAGCAGTTCTTC. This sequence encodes CAWAGGTYNEQFF. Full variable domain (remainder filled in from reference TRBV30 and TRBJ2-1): SQTIHQWPATLVQPVGSPLSLECTVEGTSNPNLYWYRQAAGRGLQLLFYSVGIGQISSEVPQNLSASRPQDRQFILSSKKLLLSDSGFYLCAWAGGTYNEQFFGPGTRLTVL.

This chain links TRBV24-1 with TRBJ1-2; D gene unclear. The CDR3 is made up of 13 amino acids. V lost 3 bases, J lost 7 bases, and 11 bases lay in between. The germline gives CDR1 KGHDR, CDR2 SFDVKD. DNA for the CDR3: TGTGCCACCAGTGATGCGGGGAAGGGTGGCTACACCTTC. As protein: CATSDAGKGGYTF.

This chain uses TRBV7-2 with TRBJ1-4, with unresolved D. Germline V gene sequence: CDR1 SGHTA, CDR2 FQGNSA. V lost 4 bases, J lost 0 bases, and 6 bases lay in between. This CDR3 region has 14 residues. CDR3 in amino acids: CASSSVATNEKLFF. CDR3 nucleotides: TGTGCCAGCAGCTCCGTAGCAACTAATGAAAAACTGTTTTTT. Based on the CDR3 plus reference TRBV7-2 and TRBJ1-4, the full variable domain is GAGVSQSPSNKVTEKGKDVELRCDPISGHTALYWYRQSLGQGLEFLIYFQGNSAPDKSGLPSDRFSAERTGGSVSTLTIQRTQQEDSAVYLCASSSVATNEKLFFGSGTQLSVL.

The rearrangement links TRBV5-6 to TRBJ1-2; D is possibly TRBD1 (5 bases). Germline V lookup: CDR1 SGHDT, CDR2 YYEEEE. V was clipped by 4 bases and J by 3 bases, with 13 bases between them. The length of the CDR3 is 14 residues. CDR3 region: CASSGLWGHYGYTF. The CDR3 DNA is TGTGCCAGCAGCGGCCTTTGGGGCCACTATGGCTACACCTTC. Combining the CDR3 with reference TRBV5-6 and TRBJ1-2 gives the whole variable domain DAGVTQSPTHLIKTRGQQVTLRCSPKSGHDTVSWYQQALGQGPQFIFQYYEEEERQRGNFPDRFSGHQFPNYSSELNVNALLLGDSALYLCASSGLWGHYGYTFGSGTRLTVV.

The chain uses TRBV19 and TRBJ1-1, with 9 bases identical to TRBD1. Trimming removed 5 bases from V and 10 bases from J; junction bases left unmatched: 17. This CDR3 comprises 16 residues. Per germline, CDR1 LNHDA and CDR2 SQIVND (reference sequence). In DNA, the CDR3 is TGTGCCAGTAGTTCAATCCCCGGGACAGGGAGAAACCGAGCTTTCTTT. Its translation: CASSSIPGTGRNRAFF.

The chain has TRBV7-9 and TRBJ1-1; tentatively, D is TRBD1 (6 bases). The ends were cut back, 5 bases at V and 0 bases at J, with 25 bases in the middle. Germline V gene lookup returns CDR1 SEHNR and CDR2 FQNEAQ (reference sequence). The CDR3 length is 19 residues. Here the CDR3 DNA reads TGTGCCAGCAGCCCGCCCGAATCAAGTCGTAGGGGGATGAACACTGAAGCTTTCTTT. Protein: CASSPPESSRRGMNTEAFF.

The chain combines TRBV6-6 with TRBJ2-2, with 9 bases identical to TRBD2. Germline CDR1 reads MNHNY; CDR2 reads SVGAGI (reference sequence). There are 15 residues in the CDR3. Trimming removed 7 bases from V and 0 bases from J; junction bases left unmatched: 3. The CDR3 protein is CASTRTSANTGELFF. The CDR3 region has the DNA TGTGCCAGCACCCGGACTAGCGCGAACACCGGGGAGCTGTTTTTT.

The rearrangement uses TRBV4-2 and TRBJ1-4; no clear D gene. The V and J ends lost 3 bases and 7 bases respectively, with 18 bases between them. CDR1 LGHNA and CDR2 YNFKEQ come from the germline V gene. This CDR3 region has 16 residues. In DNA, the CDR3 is TGTGCCAGCAGCCAGGGAGAAAGCCACTCGAGTGAAAAACTGTTTTTT. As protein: CASSQGESHSSEKLFF.

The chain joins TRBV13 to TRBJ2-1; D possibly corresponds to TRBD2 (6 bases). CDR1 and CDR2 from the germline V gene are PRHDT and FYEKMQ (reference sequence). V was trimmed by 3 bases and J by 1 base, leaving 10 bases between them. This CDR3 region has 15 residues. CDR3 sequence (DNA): TGTGCCAGCAGCTTCGGGGGACCGTCCTACAATGAGCAGTTCTTC. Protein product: CASSFGGPSYNEQFF.

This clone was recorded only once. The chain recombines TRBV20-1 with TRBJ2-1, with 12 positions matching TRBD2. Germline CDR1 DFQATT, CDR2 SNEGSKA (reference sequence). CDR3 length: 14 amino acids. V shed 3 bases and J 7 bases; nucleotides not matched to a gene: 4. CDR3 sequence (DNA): TGCAGTGCTAGTATGACTAGCGGGAGAAATGAGCAGTTCTTC. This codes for CSASMTSGRNEQFF.

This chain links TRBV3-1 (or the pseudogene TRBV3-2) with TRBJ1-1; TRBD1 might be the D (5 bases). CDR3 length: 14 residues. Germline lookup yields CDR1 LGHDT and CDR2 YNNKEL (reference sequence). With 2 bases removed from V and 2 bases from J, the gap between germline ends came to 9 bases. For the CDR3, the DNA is TGTGCCAGCAGCCAACTGGACATTAACACTGAAGCTTTCTTT. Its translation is CASSQLDINTEAFF.

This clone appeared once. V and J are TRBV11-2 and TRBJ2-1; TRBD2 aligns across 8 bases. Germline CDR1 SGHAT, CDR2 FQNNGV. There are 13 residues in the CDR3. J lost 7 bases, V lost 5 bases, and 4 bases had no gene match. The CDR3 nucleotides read TGTGCCAGCAGCCCGGGACTAGTGAATGAGCAGTTCTTC. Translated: CASSPGLVNEQFF.

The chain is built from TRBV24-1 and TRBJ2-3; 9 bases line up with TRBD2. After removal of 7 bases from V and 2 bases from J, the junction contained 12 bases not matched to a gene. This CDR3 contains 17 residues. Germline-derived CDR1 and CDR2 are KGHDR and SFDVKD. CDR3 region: CATRGSGRGGNTDTQYF. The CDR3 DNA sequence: TGTGCCACCAGGGGTAGCGGGAGAGGGGGGAACACAGATACGCAGTATTTT.

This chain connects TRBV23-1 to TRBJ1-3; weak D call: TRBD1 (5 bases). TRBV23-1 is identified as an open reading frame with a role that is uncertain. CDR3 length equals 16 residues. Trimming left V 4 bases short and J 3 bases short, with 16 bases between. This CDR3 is CASSPPREAYGNTIYF. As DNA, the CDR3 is TGCGCCAGCAGTCCGCCCAGGGAAGCTTATGGAAACACCATATATTTT.

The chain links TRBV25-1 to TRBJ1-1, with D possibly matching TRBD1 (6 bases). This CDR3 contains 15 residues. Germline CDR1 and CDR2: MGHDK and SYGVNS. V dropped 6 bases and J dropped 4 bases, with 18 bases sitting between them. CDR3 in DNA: TGTGCCAGCAGCCAAACACATATAGGGGGCACTGAAGCTTTCTTT. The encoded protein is CASSQTHIGGTEAFF.

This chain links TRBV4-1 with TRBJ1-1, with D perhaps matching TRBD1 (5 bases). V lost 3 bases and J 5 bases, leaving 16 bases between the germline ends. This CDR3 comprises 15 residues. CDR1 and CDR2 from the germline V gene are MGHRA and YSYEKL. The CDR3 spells CASSHNWGGRTEAFF. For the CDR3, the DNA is TGCGCCAGCAGCCATAACTGGGGGGGACGAACTGAAGCTTTCTTT.

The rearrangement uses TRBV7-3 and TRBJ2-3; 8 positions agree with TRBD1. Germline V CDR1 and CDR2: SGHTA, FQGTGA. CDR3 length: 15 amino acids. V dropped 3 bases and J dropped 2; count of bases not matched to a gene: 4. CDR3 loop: CASSFRGRDTDTQYF. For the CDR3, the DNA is TGTGCCAGCAGCTTCAGGGGGCGGGACACAGATACGCAGTATTTT.

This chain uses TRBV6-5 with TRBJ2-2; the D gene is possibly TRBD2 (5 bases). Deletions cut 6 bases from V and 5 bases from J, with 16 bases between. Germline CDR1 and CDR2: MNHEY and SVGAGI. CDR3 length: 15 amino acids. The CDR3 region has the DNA TGTGCCAGCAGCCGAGGGTTCCAGGAGACCGGGGAGCTGTTTTTT. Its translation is CASSRGFQETGELFF.

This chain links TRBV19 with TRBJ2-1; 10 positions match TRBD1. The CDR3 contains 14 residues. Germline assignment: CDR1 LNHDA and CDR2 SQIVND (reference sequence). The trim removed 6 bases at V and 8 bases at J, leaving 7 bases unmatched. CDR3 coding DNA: TGTGCCAGTAGCGACAGGGGGCGGAGGGATGAGCAGTTCTTC. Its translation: CASSDRGRRDEQFF.

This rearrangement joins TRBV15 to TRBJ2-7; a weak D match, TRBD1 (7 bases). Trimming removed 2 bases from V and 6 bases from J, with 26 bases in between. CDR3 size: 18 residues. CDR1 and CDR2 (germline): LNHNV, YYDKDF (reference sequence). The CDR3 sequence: CATSRYGGGQTRRVEQYF. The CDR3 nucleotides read TGTGCCACCAGCAGATACGGAGGGGGCCAGACTAGAAGGGTCGAGCAGTACTTC.

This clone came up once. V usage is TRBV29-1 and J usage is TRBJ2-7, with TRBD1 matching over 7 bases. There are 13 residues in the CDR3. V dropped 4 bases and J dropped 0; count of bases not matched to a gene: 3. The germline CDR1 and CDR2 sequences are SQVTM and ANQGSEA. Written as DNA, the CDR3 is TGCAGCGTTGGACAGGGCTTCTCCTACGAGCAGTACTTC. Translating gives CSVGQGFSYEQYF.

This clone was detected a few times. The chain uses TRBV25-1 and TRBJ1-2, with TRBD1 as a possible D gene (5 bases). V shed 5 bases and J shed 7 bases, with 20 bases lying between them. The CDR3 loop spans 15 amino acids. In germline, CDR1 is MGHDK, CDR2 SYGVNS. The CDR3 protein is CASSNRDGGLGGYTF. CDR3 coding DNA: TGTGCCAGCAGTAACCGGGACGGGGGGTTGGGTGGCTACACCTTC.

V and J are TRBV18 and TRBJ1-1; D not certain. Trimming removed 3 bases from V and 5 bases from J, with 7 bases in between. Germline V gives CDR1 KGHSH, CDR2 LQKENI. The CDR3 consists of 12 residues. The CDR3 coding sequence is TGTGCCAGCTCACCCGACGGGACTGAAGCTTTCTTT. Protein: CASSPDGTEAFF. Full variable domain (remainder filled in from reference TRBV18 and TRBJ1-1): NAGVMQNPRHLVRRRGQEARLRCSPMKGHSHVYWYRQLPEEGLKFMVYLQKENIIDESGMPKERFSAEFPKEGPSILRIQQVVRGDSAAYFCASSPDGTEAFFGQGTRLTVV.